This TCR beta chain was captured in a study of early T cells in non-severe SARS-CoV-2 infection. Study findings and constraints: Anti-spike CD8 responses were favored by VDJdb matching, which missed private and CD4 specificities.

V lost 3 bases, J lost 4 bases, and 6 bases stayed unmatched. The CDR3 has 16 residues. Germline CDR1 and CDR2: KGHSH and LQKENI. Note on this clonotype: The antigen is undetermined.

Unique molecular identifier tags were affixed to discrete cDNA molecules. TCRdb re-analysed the 5' RACE reads in MiXCR, keeping a single row per CDR3 protein. This table holds around 58,000 distinct CDR3 sequences, 12% found once. The specimen was whole blood. This sequence joins TRBV18 and TRBJ1-4; 9 bases are a match to TRBD1. This TCR came from an adult who was a healthcare worker with PCR-confirmed SARS-CoV-2 infection or an uninfected control (not recorded which). CDR3 DNA: TGTGCCAGCTCACCCGGGACAGGGATCTTTAATGAAAAACTGTTTTTT. Its protein product is CASSPGTGIFNEKLFF.